The next 28 T cell receptor beta chains were all read from a single sample in a study of response to subunit inactivated influenza vaccine. MiXCR, run by TCRdb on the RT-PCR reads, gives a single entry per CDR3 protein. The sample consists of approximately 500,000 distinct CDR3 sequences, about 15% of them appearing once. The sample in question was PBMCs from blood, obtained about 11 days after vaccination. The receptors shown here come from a man aged 50 or older who received an inactivated influenza vaccine.

The chain uses TRBV4-3 and TRBJ2-7; the D is unclear. The germline V and J ends were trimmed by 1 base and 4 bases, with 14 bases remaining between them. The CDR3 totals 15 residues. CDR1 is LGHNA and CDR2 is YSLEER in the germline V gene. CDR3 nucleotides: TGCGCCAGCAGCCAAGGTCCTCTACACGGGTACGAGCAGTACTTC. Translated, it gives CASSQGPLHGYEQYF.

Comments on this clonotype: Just one base apart from a much larger clone, this may be a read error. This sequence joins TRBV20-1 and TRBJ1-3; no clear D gene. Germline lookup yields CDR1 DFQATT and CDR2 SNEGSKA (reference sequence). The CDR3 extends over 15 amino acids. CDR3 region: CCARDSQSSGNTIYF. The CDR3 DNA reads as TGCTGTGCTAGAGATAGCCAGAGCTCTGGAAACACCATATATTTT.

CDR3 residues: CSARTGSEGYTF. CDR3 nucleotides: TGCAGTGCTCGGACAGGGAGTGAGGGCTACACCTTC. The rearrangement uses TRBV20-1 and TRBJ1-2, with 8 bases lining up with TRBD1. Germline CDR1 DFQATT, CDR2 SNEGSKA (reference sequence). The CDR3 spans 12 residues. With V trimmed by 5 bases and J by 8 bases, 7 bases remained unmatched.

The CDR3 DNA reads TGTGCCAGCAGCTTAGATCAAGGGACTAGCGGGAGCTATGAGCAGTTCTTC. Encoded protein: CASSLDQGTSGSYEQFF. The chain employs TRBV11-3 and TRBJ2-1, with 14 positions matching TRBD2. Trimming cost V 0 bases and J 8 bases; bases outside gene matches: 6. This CDR3 region has 17 residues. Germline V gives CDR1 SGHNT, CDR2 YENEEA.

This clonotype came up a few times. V gene TRBV5-1 combines with J gene TRBJ2-5, with TRBD1 matching over 8 bases. V dropped 4 bases and J dropped 4; count of bases not matched to a gene: 9. Germline CDR1 reads SGHRS; CDR2 reads YFSETQ. CDR3 length: 15 amino acids. CDR3 sequence: CASSRGTGLTETQYF. The DNA of the CDR3 is TGCGCCAGCAGCAGGGGGACAGGTCTGACAGAGACCCAGTACTTC.

This clonotype was counted at least ten times. The chain couples TRBV5-1 to TRBJ2-2; 10 bases line up with TRBD1. This CDR3 spans 19 amino acids. Trimming took 0 bases from V and 5 from J; bases not matched to a gene: 13. Germline CDR1 is SGHRS and CDR2 is YFSETQ. CDR3: CASSLESTGGPLKTGELFF. The CDR3 DNA follows: TGCGCCAGCAGCTTGGAATCGACAGGGGGCCCTCTGAAGACCGGGGAGCTGTTTTTT.

This sequence joins TRBV4-2 and TRBJ1-1; D ambiguous. V lost 4 bases and J 2 bases, leaving 11 bases between the germline ends. The CDR3 consists of 14 residues. From germline, CDR1 is LGHNA and CDR2 YNFKEQ. CDR3 sequence reads: CASSRGEGNTEAFF. CDR3 sequence (DNA): TGTGCCAGCAGCCGAGGAGAGGGCAACACTGAAGCTTTCTTT.

The chain employs TRBV10-3 and TRBJ1-5, with D unclear. This CDR3 is 13 amino acids long. V dropped 10 bases and J dropped 5 bases, with 15 bases sitting between them. Germline loops: CDR1 ENHRY, CDR2 SYGVKD. The CDR3 DNA reads as TGTGCCACCACCTCGATGACCGATCAGCCCCAGCATTTT. This gives the protein CATTSMTDQPQHF.

This clonotype was observed at least ten times. The chain is built from TRBV10-3 and TRBJ2-5, with 8 bases identical to TRBD2. The CDR3 consists of 19 residues. Germline CDR1 is ENHRY and CDR2 is SYGVKD. V was clipped by 2 bases and J by 2 bases; unmatched bases: 16. This CDR3 is CAISEALGIRGGGQETQYF. In nucleotides, the CDR3 is TGTGCCATCAGTGAGGCTTTGGGGATACGGGGGGGTGGACAAGAGACCCAGTACTTC.

This clonotype was seen more than once but under ten times. This chain connects TRBV9 to TRBJ1-2, with 8 bases matching TRBD1. From germline, CDR1 is SGDLS and CDR2 YYNGEE. The CDR3 sequence is 14 residues long. V dropped 4 bases and J dropped 3; count of bases not matched to a gene: 5. The DNA of the CDR3 is TGTGCCAGCAGCATCGGACAGGGAGACTATGGCTACACCTTC. It specifies CASSIGQGDYGYTF.

This clonotype was seen ten or more times. At one end, the junction sequence differs from germline, possibly due to a read error. The genes are TRBV5-1 and TRBJ2-7; the match to TRBD1 covers 11 bases. The CDR3 has 14 residues. The germline gives CDR1 SGHRS, CDR2 YFSETQ. CDR3 DNA: TGTGCCAGCAGCCCCGGGACAGGGGGCTACGAGCAGTACTTC. Protein sequence: CASSPGTGGYEQYF.

The chain is built from TRBV15 and TRBJ2-3; D unclear. The CDR3 contains 14 residues. V gave up 4 bases and J gave up 1 base, with 9 bases separating them. From germline, CDR1 is LNHNV and CDR2 YYDKDF (reference sequence). CDR3 nucleotides: TGTGCCACCAGCAAGAACAGACGCACAGATACGCAGTATTTT. It codes for CATSKNRRTDTQYF.

This clonotype was detected a few times. The rearrangement joins TRBV7-9 to TRBJ2-6; D is perhaps TRBD1 (5 bases). Germline V gives CDR1 SEHNR, CDR2 FQNEAQ (reference sequence). This CDR3 comprises 17 residues. Trimming left V 7 bases short and J 0 bases short, with 16 bases between. The CDR3 protein is CASTLPGLTSGANVLTF. In nucleotides, the CDR3 is TGTGCCAGCACCCTCCCAGGGTTGACCTCTGGGGCCAACGTCCTGACTTTC.

In its sample, this clonotype was seen many times. V and J are TRBV2 and TRBJ2-7; TRBD1 matches 10 bases. Unmatched junction bases numbered 7, after V lost 6 bases and J lost 2 bases. CDR1 is SNHLY and CDR2 is FYNNEI in the germline V gene. The CDR3 spans 15 residues. The CDR3 DNA is TGTGCCAGCAGATCTCCGGGACAGGGGACCTACGAGCAGTACTTC. Its protein is CASRSPGQGTYEQYF.

This clonotype showed up many times. V gene TRBV10-1 combines with J gene TRBJ2-3, with D unclear. Germline V CDR1 and CDR2: WNHNN, SYGVQD (reference sequence). This CDR3 spans 13 amino acids. Trimming removed 0 bases at V and 2 bases at J, with 3 bases between. CDR3 in amino acids: CASSESYTDTQYF. The CDR3 nucleotides are TGCGCCAGCAGTGAGTCGTACACAGATACGCAGTATTTT.

In this sample, this clonotype turned up a few times. The chain carries TRBV7-2 and TRBJ2-1; 8 bases are shared with TRBD2. The CDR3 extends over 16 amino acids. V dropped 3 bases and J dropped 0; count of bases not matched to a gene: 4. Germline V lookup: CDR1 SGHTA, CDR2 FQGNSA. CDR3 region: CASSFQSGSSYNEQFF. The CDR3 DNA reads as TGTGCCAGCAGCTTTCAAAGCGGGAGCTCCTACAATGAGCAGTTCTTC. Together with reference TRBV7-2 and TRBJ2-1, the CDR3 gives the full variable domain: GAGVSQSPSNKVTEKGKDVELRCDPISGHTALYWYRQSLGQGLEFLIYFQGNSAPDKSGLPSDRFSAERTGGSVSTLTIQRTQQEDSAVYLCASSFQSGSSYNEQFFGPGTRLTVL.

V and J are TRBV7-2 and TRBJ2-2, with D uncertain. Germline CDR1 and CDR2: SGHTA and FQGNSA. Trimming stripped 3 bases from V and 10 bases from J, with 9 bases between. This CDR3 has 12 residues. The CDR3 sequence: CASSFTGLELFF. The CDR3 DNA is TGTGCCAGCAGCTTTACCGGTCTGGAGCTGTTTTTT.

This clonotype has only a few counts. This chain joins TRBV7-9 and TRBJ2-3; D possibly corresponds to TRBD2 (6 bases). Per the germline V gene, CDR1 is SEHNR and CDR2 is FQNEAQ (reference sequence). There are 16 residues in the CDR3. V was shortened by 8 bases and J by 5 bases, with 23 bases between the two germline ends. The CDR3 DNA is TGTGCCAGCCGCTCTAAACCGGGACTGAAGGGAGATACGCAGTATTTT. This codes for CASRSKPGLKGDTQYF. The full variable domain, completed using reference TRBV7-9 and TRBJ2-3, is DTGVSQNPRHKITKRGQNVTFRCDPISEHNRLYWYRQTLGQGPEFLTYFQNEAQLEKSRLLSDRFSAERPKGSFSTLEIQRTEQGDSAMYLCASRSKPGLKGDTQYFGPGTRLTVL.

V usage is TRBV21-1 and J usage is TRBJ2-7; no check of the table's D call, TRBD1, against the DNA was made. TRBV21-1 is recorded as a pseudogene. This CDR3 region has 16 residues. The CDR3 here is CASSTQPDRLSYEQYF. DNA for the CDR3: TGTGCCAGCAGCACCCAACCCGACAGACTGTCCTACGAGCAGTACTTC.

This clonotype was recorded many times. The CDR3 spells CASSRDRGNTEAFF. CDR3 DNA: TGCGCCAGCAGCCGCGACAGGGGTAACACTGAAGCTTTCTTT. V usage is TRBV4-3 and J usage is TRBJ1-1, with 8 bases identical to TRBD1. The CDR3 runs to 14 residues. V trimming: 4 bases; J trimming: 2 bases; junction bases outside the gene matches: 3. Germline V lookup: CDR1 LGHNA, CDR2 YSLEER.

This clonotype has more than one count but fewer than ten. The chain employs TRBV6-5 and TRBJ2-7; no firm D call. Germline CDR1 and CDR2: MNHEY and SVGAGI. The CDR3 runs 15 residues. V lost 3 bases, J lost 3 bases, and 15 bases lay in between. CDR3 amino acids: CASSYLDGVVYEQYF. The CDR3 region has the DNA TGTGCCAGCAGTTATCTCGATGGGGTCGTCTACGAGCAGTACTTC.

This clonotype occurred a few times. The chain recombines TRBV9 with TRBJ2-7; 10 nucleotides match TRBD2. This CDR3 has 16 amino acids. Trimming removed 4 bases from V and 5 bases from J; junction bases left unmatched: 12. CDR1 SGDLS and CDR2 YYNGEE come from the germline V gene. CDR3 sequence (DNA): TGTGCCAGCAGCCCCTACTCTAGCGGGAGTTTTCACGAGCAGTACTTC. Translation: CASSPYSSGSFHEQYF.

The gene calls are TRBV5-5 and TRBJ2-2; D not resolved. Germline CDR1 is SGHKS and CDR2 is YYEKEE (reference sequence). The CDR3 extends over 13 amino acids. Trimming shortened V by 1 base and J by 6 bases, and 7 bases separated the two germline ends. This chain's CDR3 is CASSLTASGELFF. In DNA, the CDR3 is TGTGCCAGCAGCTTGACCGCGTCCGGGGAGCTGTTTTTT.

J is TRBJ2-5 and V is TRBV27; no clear D. Germline V gene lookup returns CDR1 MNHEY and CDR2 SMNVEV (reference sequence). CDR3 length: 15 residues. The germline V and J ends were trimmed by 6 bases and 5 bases, with 19 bases remaining between them. CDR3 DNA: TGTGCCAGCAGCCCCTCGCAGCGCCGGTCGGAGACCCAGTACTTC. Amino acids: CASSPSQRRSETQYF.

V usage is TRBV4-1 and J usage is TRBJ2-5, with D tentatively TRBD1 (5 bases). The germline gives CDR1 MGHRA, CDR2 YSYEKL. The V and J ends lost 0 bases and 2 bases respectively, with 10 bases between them. The CDR3 has 15 residues. The CDR3 here is CASSQEFRVQETQYF. Written as DNA, the CDR3 is TGCGCCAGCAGCCAAGAATTCAGGGTTCAAGAGACCCAGTACTTC.

The chain is built from TRBV5-6 and TRBJ2-5; tentatively, D is TRBD2 (5 bases). CDR1 SGHDT and CDR2 YYEEEE come from the germline V gene. This CDR3 spans 14 amino acids. Trimming cost V 3 bases and J 1 base, with 10 bases left between them. For the CDR3, the DNA is TGTGCCAGCAGCTCTAACGGGGTCCAAGAGACCCAGTACTTC. Protein sequence: CASSSNGVQETQYF.

The rearrangement joins TRBV3-1 to TRBJ1-6, with D perhaps matching TRBD1 (5 bases). V was shortened by 8 bases and J by 11 bases, with 16 bases between the two germline ends. In germline, CDR1 is LGHDT, CDR2 YNNKEL (reference sequence). This CDR3 has 13 amino acids. The CDR3 DNA follows: TGTGCCAGCGGCTCAGGGCCTCGGGCACCCCTCCACTTT. Its protein product is CASGSGPRAPLHF. The variable domain in full, completed from reference TRBV3-1 and TRBJ1-6, reads DTAVSQTPKYLVTQMGNDKSIKCEQNLGHDTMYWYKQDSKKFLKIMFSYNNKELIINETVPNRFSPKSPDKAHLNLHINSLELGDSAVYFCASGSGPRAPLHFGNGTRLTVT.

The chain carries TRBV28 and TRBJ2-7, with D perhaps TRBD2 (5 bases). CDR3 length: 14 amino acids. Germline V gene sequence: CDR1 MDHEN, CDR2 SYDVKM. V was trimmed by 1 base and J by 2 bases, leaving 9 bases between them. The CDR3 reads CASSLSHGTYEQYF. In DNA form, the CDR3 reads TGTGCCAGCAGTTTATCTCACGGGACCTACGAGCAGTACTTC.